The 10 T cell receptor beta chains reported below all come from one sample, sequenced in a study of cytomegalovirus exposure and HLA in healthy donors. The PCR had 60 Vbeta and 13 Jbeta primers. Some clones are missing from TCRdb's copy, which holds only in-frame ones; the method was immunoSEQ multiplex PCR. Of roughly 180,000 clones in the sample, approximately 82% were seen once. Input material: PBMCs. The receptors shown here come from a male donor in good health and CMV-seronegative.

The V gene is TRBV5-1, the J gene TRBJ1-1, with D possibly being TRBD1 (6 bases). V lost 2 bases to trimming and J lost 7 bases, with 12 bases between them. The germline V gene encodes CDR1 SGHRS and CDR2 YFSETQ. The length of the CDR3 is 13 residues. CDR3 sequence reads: CASSFELGGEAFF. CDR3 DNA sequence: TGCGCCAGCAGCTTTGAGTTAGGGGGTGAAGCTTTCTTT.

The CDR3 loop is CASSGGGRSIGYTF. The CDR3, as DNA: TGTGCCAGCAGCGGCGGGGGACGATCAATAGGCTACACCTTC. The chain uses TRBV28 and TRBJ1-2, with D possibly matching TRBD1 (5 bases). The CDR3 has 14 amino acids. V was trimmed by 6 bases and J by 8 bases, leaving 19 bases between them. CDR1 is MDHEN, CDR2 SYDVKM, per germline.

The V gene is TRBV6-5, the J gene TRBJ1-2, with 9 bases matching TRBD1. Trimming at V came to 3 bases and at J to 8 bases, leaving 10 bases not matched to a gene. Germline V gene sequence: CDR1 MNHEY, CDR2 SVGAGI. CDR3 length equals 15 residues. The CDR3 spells CASSYYPGQGRGYTF. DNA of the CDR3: TGTGCCAGCAGTTATTATCCGGGACAGGGTCGCGGCTACACCTTC.

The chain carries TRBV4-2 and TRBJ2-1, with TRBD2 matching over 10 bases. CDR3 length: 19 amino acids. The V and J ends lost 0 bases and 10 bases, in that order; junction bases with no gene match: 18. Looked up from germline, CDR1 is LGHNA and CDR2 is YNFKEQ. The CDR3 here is CASSQEFTSSGSGFGEQFF. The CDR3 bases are TGTGCCAGCAGCCAAGAGTTCACCTCTAGCGGGAGCGGTTTTGGGGAGCAGTTCTTC.

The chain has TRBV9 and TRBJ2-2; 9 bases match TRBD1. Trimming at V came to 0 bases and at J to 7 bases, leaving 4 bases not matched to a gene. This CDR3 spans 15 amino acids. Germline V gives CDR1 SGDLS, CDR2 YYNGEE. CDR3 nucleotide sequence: TGTGCCAGCAGCGTAGGGGACAGGGTGATCGGGGAGCTGTTTTTT. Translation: CASSVGDRVIGELFF.

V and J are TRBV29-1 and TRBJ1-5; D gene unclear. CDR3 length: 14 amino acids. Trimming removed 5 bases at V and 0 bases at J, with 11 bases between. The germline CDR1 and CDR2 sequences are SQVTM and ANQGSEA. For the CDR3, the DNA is TGCAGCGTTCGGTCGGACTATAGCAATCAGCCCCAGCATTTT. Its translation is CSVRSDYSNQPQHF.

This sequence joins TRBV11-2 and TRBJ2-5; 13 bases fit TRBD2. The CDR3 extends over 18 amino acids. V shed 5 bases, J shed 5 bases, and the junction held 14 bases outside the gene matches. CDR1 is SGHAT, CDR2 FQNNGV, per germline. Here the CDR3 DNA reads TGTGCCAGCAGCGCCTCACTAGCGGGAGGGCCGGGTGGCGAGACCCAGTACTTC. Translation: CASSASLAGGPGGETQYF.

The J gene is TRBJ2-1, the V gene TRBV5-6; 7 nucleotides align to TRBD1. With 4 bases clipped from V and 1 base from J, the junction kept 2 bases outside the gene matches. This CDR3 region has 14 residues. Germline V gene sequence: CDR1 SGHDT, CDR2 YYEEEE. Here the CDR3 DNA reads TGTGCCAGCAGCCCGACAGGGTCCTACAATGAGCAGTTCTTC. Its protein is CASSPTGSYNEQFF.

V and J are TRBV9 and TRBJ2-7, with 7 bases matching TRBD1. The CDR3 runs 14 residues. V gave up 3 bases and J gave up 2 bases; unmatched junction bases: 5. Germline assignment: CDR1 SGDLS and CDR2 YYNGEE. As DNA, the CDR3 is TGTGCCAGCAGCGCCGGGACAGACCCCTACGAGCAGTACTTC. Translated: CASSAGTDPYEQYF.

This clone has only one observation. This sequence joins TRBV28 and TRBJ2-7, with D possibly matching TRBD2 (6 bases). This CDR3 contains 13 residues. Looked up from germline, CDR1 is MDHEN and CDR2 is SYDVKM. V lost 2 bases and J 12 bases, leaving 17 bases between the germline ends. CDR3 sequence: CASSLLGGTLWYF. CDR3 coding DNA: TGTGCCAGCAGTTTACTTGGCGGGACTTTGTGGTACTTC.